What follows are 3 T cell receptor beta chains derived from one specimen sequenced in a study of blood T cell repertoires in COVID-19 (dated by TCRdb to 2018 to 2020). The method was the immunoSEQ multiplex PCR assay. In TCRdb, the immuneACCESS table is reduced to in-frame sequences with V and J assigned. These tables do not hold every clone; where another copy was compared, an unresolved V gene accounts for under half, and the others remain unexplained. Present in this sample are 300,000 to 400,000 clones, roughly 84% of which were seen just once. The ten largest make up more than 0.9% of the sample. The sample was PBMCs or T cells enriched from blood (not recorded which). The source of these receptors is a woman in her 30s who had recovered from COVID-19.

The V gene is TRBV9, the J gene TRBJ2-3, with TRBD2 matching 9 bases. The CDR3 length is 15 residues. V shed 0 bases, J shed 4 bases, and the junction held 3 bases outside the gene matches. Germline V gene lookup returns CDR1 SGDLS and CDR2 YYNGEE. The CDR3 loop is CASSVESGGPDTQYF. Here the CDR3 DNA reads TGTGCCAGCAGCGTAGAGAGCGGGGGGCCAGATACGCAGTATTTT.

The CDR3 region has the DNA TGTGCCAGTAGTATGTTCAGAGGACAGGGGGCCGGGCAGCCCCAGCATTTT. It specifies CASSMFRGQGAGQPQHF. V and J are TRBV19 and TRBJ1-5; 11 bases agree with TRBD1. V lost 3 bases, J lost 7 bases, and 11 bases stayed unmatched. The CDR3 contains 17 residues. Per germline, CDR1 LNHDA and CDR2 SQIVND (reference sequence).

V is TRBV29-1 and J is TRBJ1-2; D is possibly TRBD1 (6 bases). This CDR3 spans 12 amino acids. V dropped 6 bases and J dropped 3 bases, with 11 bases sitting between them. Per the germline V gene, CDR1 is SQVTM and CDR2 is ANQGSEA. The CDR3, as DNA: TGCAGCGTCGCCCAGGGGCACTATGGCTACACCTTC. Amino acid sequence: CSVAQGHYGYTF.